This TCR beta chain was recovered during a study of blood T cell repertoires in COVID-19 (dated by TCRdb to 2019 to 2021). Regarding the research as a whole: Collaborator samples came from the United States, Italy and Spain and covered acute and convalescent phases of COVID-19. The material from the prospective study consisted of cDNA or gDNA derived from T cells, B-cell-depleted T cells, or PBMCs. The dataset comprised deeply sampled blood TCRbeta repertoires from subjects exposed to, actively infected with, or recovered from COVID-19. A freely available public database, intended as a resource for researchers studying the immune response to SARS-CoV-2, is where the repertoires were released. Samples were obtained from the ongoing ImmuneRACE study (first 160 participants) and from roughly 1,300 subjects provided by 6 global collaborators. Sample metadata almost always included a de-identified subject ID, COVID-19 status, age in years and sex. Where available, HLA class I and class II types were obtained from metadata supplied by the sample provider rather than from assay-based typing.

Study-level results and caveats: How much clinical and demographic metadata was included differed by source and by participant, and the metadata was provided uncurated.

One collaborating source in Seattle enrolled patients during active infection and followed them longitudinally through the course of disease. Each collaborating institution followed its own protocols to collect whole blood in K2EDTA tubes. For TCRbeta analysis, collaborators shipped samples as frozen whole blood, isolated PBMCs, or DNA extracted from either of those sample types. Turning to this clone: The antigen this receptor binds is unknown. Qualities for individual bases were not recorded, and no much larger clone is one base off.

TCRbeta CDR3 regions were amplified from genomic DNA by means of the immunoSEQ Assay, a bias-controlled multiplex PCR. Concerning the study's data processing: The number of nucleated cells in each sample was estimated by amplification of reference gene primers within the assay. To quantify the absolute abundance of each unique TCRbeta CDR3 rearrangement, sequence reads were collapsed and filtered. For each sample, productive Simpson clonality was calculated by taking the square root of Simpson's diversity index across productive rearrangements. The source is immuneACCESS, and TCRdb retained only in-frame sequences with V and J called. Part of the clones is not carried over; for the studies checked, unresolved V genes explain less than half of this, and the remainder is unexplained. That table is the source of V, J and clone size, and D and trimming were worked out from the DNA. This sample is represented by about 440,000 clones; 88% of them were singletons. Roughly 13% of the sample lies in the top ten.

The junction shows trimming of 3 bases on V and 5 bases on J, and the gene matches do not reach 7 bases of it. CDR1 and CDR2 were assigned from the germline V gene as ENHRY and SYGVKD. The cysteine opens and the phenylalanine closes a CDR3 of 15 amino acids. Only the CDR3 portion is preserved as DNA: 45 bases, with reading frame beginning at the first base. The receptor comes from a woman in her forties or fifties with COVID-19, enrolled during active disease. This chain joins TRBV10-3 to TRBJ1-5; TRBD1 aligns with 7 central bases. The sequenced sample consisted of peripheral blood. The DNA reads TGTGCCATCAGTGATGCAGCAGGGGGAGATCAGCCCCAGCATTTT. Translated, it reads CAISDAAGGDQPQHF.